This T cell receptor beta chain was retrieved from a study of blood T cell repertoires in COVID-19. From germline, CDR1 is SGHTS and CDR2 YDEGEE. V was shortened by 1 base and J by 3 bases, with 10 bases between the two germline ends. The CDR3 is 14 amino acids. TCRdb's table, derived via immunoSEQ multiplex PCR, lists solely in-frame clones and lacks some. Of under 300,000 clones in the sample, about 82% are singletons; the top ten hold over 9%. The chain links TRBV5-8 to TRBJ1-2; D ambiguous. The sequencing input was peripheral blood. The receptor's source is a man older than 75 with acute or convalescent COVID-19. The DNA for the CDR3 is TGTGCCAGCAGCTTGAGCGGGATTGACTATGGCTACACCTTC. Translation gives CASSLSGIDYGYTF.